One and the same sample provided the 11 T cell receptor beta chains below, sequenced in a study of blood T cells in healthy people across ages. Combining a sample-barcoded 5' primer with a J-beta primer mix, a second PCR ran for roughly 7 to 12 cycles. TCRdb analysed the 5' RACE reads with MiXCR anew, one entry per CDR3 protein. The data show roughly 730,000 distinct CDR3 sequences, roughly three fifths seen once. The sequencing sample was made of blood. The receptor set was obtained from a man between 35 and 55 years old in good health.

The V and J genes are TRBV6-2 or TRBV6-3 and TRBJ2-5, with D possibly being TRBD1 or TRBD2 (7 bases each). The CDR3 covers 17 residues. Trimming cost V 6 bases and J 1 base, with 21 bases left between them. Germline assignment: CDR1 MNHEY and CDR2 SVGEGT. The CDR3: CASRTTGRGQTQETQYF. The CDR3 bases are TGTGCCAGCAGAACGACTGGGAGGGGACAGACCCAAGAGACCCAGTACTTC.

This clonotype appeared once. The chain is built from TRBV28 and TRBJ2-7; D not certain. Per the germline V gene, CDR1 is MDHEN and CDR2 is SYDVKM. This CDR3 is 12 amino acids long. V gave up 6 bases and J gave up 4 bases, with 10 bases separating them. In DNA, the CDR3 is TGTGCCAGCAGCACCGAATTATACGAGCAGTACTTC. Protein: CASSTELYEQYF.

The gene calls are TRBV2 and TRBJ2-1; D gene unclear. The CDR3 spans 11 residues. Per the germline V gene, CDR1 is SNHLY and CDR2 is FYNNEI. V lost 9 bases to trimming and J lost 15 bases, with 18 bases between them. This CDR3 reads CASKGLLPAFF. The DNA for the CDR3 is TGTGCCAGTAAAGGCTTACTACCCGCGTTCTTC.

The table lists this clonotype with a few counts. The J gene is TRBJ1-6, the V gene TRBV4-1; 9 bases agree with TRBD1. Germline CDR1 MGHRA, CDR2 YSYEKL. J lost 7 bases, V lost 4 bases, and 5 bases had no gene match. This CDR3 has 15 residues. In DNA form, the CDR3 reads TGCGCCAGCAGCCCCCCTACAGGGGGCAATTCACCCCTCCACTTT. Its translation is CASSPPTGGNSPLHF.

The J gene is TRBJ2-5, the V gene TRBV5-1; no firm D call. The CDR3 runs to 16 residues. CDR1 and CDR2 (germline): SGHRS, YFSETQ. Trimming removed 2 bases from V and 5 bases from J, with 19 bases in between. Here the CDR3 DNA reads TGCGCCAGCAGCTTAGGTGGTCAAGCTAGTATGGAGACCCAGTACTTC. It encodes CASSLGGQASMETQYF.

The rearrangement uses TRBV4-2 and TRBJ1-5; no firm D call. The V gene's germline CDR1 is LGHNA and CDR2 YNFKEQ. V was cut by 4 bases and J by 7 bases, with 14 bases left in between. This CDR3 spans 14 amino acids. The CDR3 reads CASSPYDAGQPQHF. CDR3 DNA sequence: TGTGCCAGCAGCCCGTACGACGCGGGGCAGCCCCAGCATTTT.

For this clonotype: A read error may be the cause here, since a much bigger clone is one base away. This chain uses TRBV11-2 with TRBJ2-3; tentatively, D is TRBD2 (5 bases). Germline V gene data show CDR1 as SGHAT and CDR2 as FQNNGV. There are 15 residues in the CDR3. The ends were cut back, 8 bases at V and 1 base at J, with 16 bases in the middle. The CDR3 DNA reads as TGTGCCAGCGGCCCACAGAGCGGTCGCACAGATACGCAGTATTTT. Translation: CASGPQSGRTDTQYF. The full variable domain, completed using reference TRBV11-2 and TRBJ2-3, is EAGVAQSPRYKIIEKRQSVAFWCNPISGHATLYWYQQILGQGPKLLIQFQNNGVVDDSQLPKDRFSAERLKGVDSTLKIQPAKLEDSAVYLCASGPQSGRTDTQYFGPGTRLTVL.

The CDR3 protein is CASSQDDSDYEQYF. The CDR3 DNA sequence: TGCGCCAGCAGCCAAGACGATTCGGATTACGAGCAGTACTTC. The V and J genes are TRBV4-1 and TRBJ2-7; D not resolved. Germline V gives CDR1 MGHRA, CDR2 YSYEKL. The CDR3 runs to 14 residues. The V end was cut by 0 bases, the J end by 4 bases, with 10 bases between.

Written as DNA, the CDR3 is TGTGCCAGCAGGAGATCTGGGACTAGCGGGATCCTGCGCGAGACCCAGTACTTC. It is translated as CASRRSGTSGILRETQYF. The chain is built from TRBV12-3 or TRBV12-4 and TRBJ2-7; 13 bases align to TRBD2. The DNA end lines up better with TRBJ2-5; the J call may be wrong. The CDR3 has 18 amino acids.

The rearrangement uses TRBV6-1 and TRBJ2-1; tentatively, D is TRBD2 (6 bases). The CDR3 is 17 residues long. Germline V gene data show CDR1 as MNHNS and CDR2 as SASEGT. V was clipped by 6 bases and J by 0 bases, with 18 bases between them. The CDR3 region has the DNA TGTGCCAGCAGCCTTCTTTCTAGCGTAAGCTCCTACAATGAGCAGTTCTTC. As protein: CASSLLSSVSSYNEQFF.

This clonotype was seen only once. This chain uses TRBV5-1 with TRBJ2-3; D is perhaps TRBD1 (5 bases). CDR1 is SGHRS, CDR2 YFSETQ, per germline. The CDR3 length is 16 residues. The V gene lost 4 bases and the J gene lost 3 bases, with 18 bases spanning the gap. This chain's CDR3 is CASSQGHGRETDTQYF. The DNA for the CDR3 is TGCGCCAGCAGCCAAGGACACGGCAGAGAAACAGATACGCAGTATTTT.